The clone carrying this T cell receptor beta chain occurred a few times. This record comes from a study of CD8 T cells in ankylosing spondylitis. One entry per CDR3 protein results from TCRdb running MiXCR on the 5' RACE reads. The profile covers 250,000 or so distinct CDR3 sequences, with about 24% appearing a single time and approximately 0.61% taken by the ten largest. The sample comprised blood, either unsorted or a sorted T cell fraction (not recorded which). The TCR sequence derives from a male donor with ankylosing spondylitis or in good health (not recorded which).

The CDR3 is CSAREFRNTEAFF. As DNA, the CDR3 is TGCAGTGCTAGGGAATTTAGGAACACTGAAGCTTTCTTT. The rearrangement joins TRBV20-1 to TRBJ1-1, with unresolved D. The CDR3 is 13 amino acids. The V and J ends lost 3 bases and 1 base respectively, with 9 bases between them. The germline CDR1 and CDR2 sequences are DFQATT and SNEGSKA (reference sequence).